A selection of T cell receptor beta chains follows, all from one sample in a study of cytomegalovirus exposure and HLA in healthy donors. Generated by immunoSEQ multiplex PCR, the TCRdb table keeps only in-frame clones and is missing some. The data contain around 150,000 clones, around 88% of them seen just once; the ten biggest clones take up approximately 0.85%. Sequencing was done on a sample of PBMCs. These receptors were collected from a woman in her twenties or thirties in good health and CMV-seronegative. CDR3s include the opening cysteine and the closing phenylalanine or tryptophan. Fields, in order: J gene, D gene, V gene, clone size, CDR3 DNA, CDR3 protein. A D gene is named only where the DNA matches it firmly. Size tells how often a clone was seen (once, few, many) or the class of an expanded clone, and some rows leave it out.

TRBJ1-2 | - | TRBV12-5 | - | TGTGCTAGTGGTTTGGTAGGGGGGGCGGCAGGAGGCTACACCTTC | CASGLVGGAAGGYTF
TRBJ2-3 | - | TRBV5-1 | once | TGCGCCAGCAGCTTGGGCAGCGAGACAGATACGCAGTATTTT | CASSLGSETDTQYF
TRBJ1-1 | TRBD1 | TRBV7-8 | - | TGTGCCAGCAGCCCTAGGATGGACAGGGCGAACACTGAAGCTTTCTTT | CASSPRMDRANTEAFF
TRBJ2-3 | TRBD1 | TRBV11-2 | - | TGTGCCAGCAGCCGACAGGGGAGGACTGTCACAGATACGCAGTATTTT | CASSRQGRTVTDTQYF
TRBJ1-5 | TRBD1 | TRBV6-1 | few | TGTGCCAGCAGTAAAGGCGGAGGGACAGCGCGAAATCAGCCCCAGCATTTT | CASSKGGGTARNQPQHF
TRBJ1-1 | - | TRBV2 | - | TGTGCCAGCAGACCGACTCTGAACACTGAAGCTTTCTTT | CASRPTLNTEAFF
TRBJ2-1 | TRBD2 | TRBV6-5 | - | TGTGCCAGCAGGACAGCGGGAGGGGTCTACAATGAGCAGTTCTTC | CASRTAGGVYNEQFF
TRBJ2-5 | - | TRBV6-1 | - | TGTGCCAGCAGTGATTTAGCTGGTGAGACCCAGTACTTC | CASSDLAGETQYF
TRBJ2-7 | TRBD1 | TRBV6-1 | - | TGTGCCAGCAGCCTGACAGGGATTCCCTACGAGCAGTACTTC | CASSLTGIPYEQYF
TRBJ1-5 | - | TRBV21-1 | - | TGTGCCAGCAGCCCTCAGGGACAGAATCAGCCCCAGCATTTT | CASSPQGQNQPQHF
TRBJ2-1 | TRBD2 | TRBV7-2 | - | TGTGCCAGCAGCCCTAGCGGGAGGGCCTACAATGAGCAGTTCTTC | CASSPSGRAYNEQFF
TRBJ2-1 | TRBD1 | TRBV28 | - | TGTGCCAGCAGCCAGAATTTCGGGACAGGGTACTACAATGAGCAGTTCTTC | CASSQNFGTGYYNEQFF
TRBJ1-2 | TRBD1 | TRBV6-6 | - | TGTGCCAGCAGTTACTCGACAGGGACGGCTAACTATGGCTACACCTTC | CASSYSTGTANYGYTF
TRBJ2-5 | - | TRBV7-3 | - | TGTGCCAGCAGCCCAAGGACACGAGAGACCCAGTACTTC | CASSPRTRETQYF
TRBJ2-3 | TRBD2 | TRBV11-2 | - | TGTGCCAGCAGCTTAGTACTAGCGGGGGACCCGCCCACAGATACGCAGTATTTT | CASSLVLAGDPPTDTQYF
TRBJ2-7 | TRBD2 | TRBV28 | - | TGTGCCAGCTTAGCGGGCCTCTACGAGCAGTACTTC | CASLAGLYEQYF
TRBJ2-6 | - | TRBV19 | few | TGTGCCTGCAGCCCGGGGAACCCTGGGGCCAACGTCCTGACTTTC | CACSPGNPGANVLTF
TRBJ2-2 | - | TRBV28 | - | TGTGCCAGCAGTATCCTTAGCGGAGCGAACACCGGGGAGCTGTTTTTT | CASSILSGANTGELFF
TRBJ2-7 | TRBD2 | TRBV11-2 | - | TGTGCCAGCAGCTCGACTAGCGGGTCCCCCTACGAGCAGTACTTC | CASSSTSGSPYEQYF
TRBJ2-1 | TRBD2 | TRBV2 | few | TGTGCCAGCAGTCCGACTAGCGGGAGATCCTACAATGAGCAGTTCTTC | CASSPTSGRSYNEQFF
TRBJ1-1 | - | TRBV2 | - | TGTGCCAGCAGTGGCGGGGTGTTCACTGAAGCTTTCTTT | CASSGGVFTEAFF
TRBJ2-1 | TRBD2 | TRBV27 | once | TGTGCCACGCGCCTAGCGGGAGGTCTCTCCTACAATGAGCAGTTCTTC | CATRLAGGLSYNEQFF
TRBJ1-2 | TRBD1 | TRBV18 | - | TGTGCCAGCTCACGAGGGGACAGCTATGGCTACACCTTC | CASSRGDSYGYTF
TRBJ2-1 | - | TRBV19 | - | TGTGCCAGTAGTGATCAGGGATACAATGAGCAGTTCTTC | CASSDQGYNEQFF
TRBJ2-6 | - | TRBV5-5 | - | TGTGCCAGCAGCTCGACTCCGGGCGACAGAAGATCTGGGGCCAACGTCCTGACTTTC | CASSSTPGDRRSGANVLTF
TRBJ2-3 | TRBD1 | TRBV4-1 | - | TGCGCCAGCAGCCAACTTCCAGACAGGGGGCTCACAGATACGCAGTATTTT | CASSQLPDRGLTDTQYF